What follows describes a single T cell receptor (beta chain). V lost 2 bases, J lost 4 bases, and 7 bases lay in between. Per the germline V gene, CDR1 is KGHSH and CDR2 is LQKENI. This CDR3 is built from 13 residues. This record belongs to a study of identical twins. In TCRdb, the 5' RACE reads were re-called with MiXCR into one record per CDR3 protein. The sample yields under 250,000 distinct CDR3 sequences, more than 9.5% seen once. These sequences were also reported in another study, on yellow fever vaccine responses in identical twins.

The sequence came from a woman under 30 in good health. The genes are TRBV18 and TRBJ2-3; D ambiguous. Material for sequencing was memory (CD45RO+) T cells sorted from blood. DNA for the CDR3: TGTGCCAGCTCACCAGTAAGGGCAGATACGCAGTATTTT. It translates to CASSPVRADTQYF.